This T cell receptor (beta chain) was sequenced for a study of blood T cell repertoires in COVID-19. Background on the study: From the United States, Italy and Spain came samples of acute and convalescent COVID-19. Sample material is recorded as cDNA or gDNA derived from T cells, B-cell-depleted T cells, or PBMCs.

In the original workflow: Estimation of nucleated cell counts was performed using reference gene primer amplification. Repertoires were generated with immunoSEQ multiplex PCR, while TCRdb's copy carries only in-frame clones and drops some. Clone size and V and J calls were adopted from that table, with D and trimming inferred from the DNA. The data hold about 200,000 clones, with about nine tenths observed a single time. This clonotype was sampled from a woman in her forties or fifties with acute or convalescent COVID-19. Sample: peripheral blood.

CDR3 in amino acids: CASSRDSFSNQPQHF. The CDR3 DNA is TGTGCCAGCAGTAGGGACAGCTTTAGCAATCAGCCCCAGCATTTT. The chain uses TRBV6-5 and TRBJ1-5; 7 bases agree with TRBD1. This CDR3 has 15 amino acids. The V segment lost 5 bases and the J segment 0 bases; nucleotides outside the gene matches: 4. Looked up from germline, CDR1 is MNHEY and CDR2 is SVGAGI.